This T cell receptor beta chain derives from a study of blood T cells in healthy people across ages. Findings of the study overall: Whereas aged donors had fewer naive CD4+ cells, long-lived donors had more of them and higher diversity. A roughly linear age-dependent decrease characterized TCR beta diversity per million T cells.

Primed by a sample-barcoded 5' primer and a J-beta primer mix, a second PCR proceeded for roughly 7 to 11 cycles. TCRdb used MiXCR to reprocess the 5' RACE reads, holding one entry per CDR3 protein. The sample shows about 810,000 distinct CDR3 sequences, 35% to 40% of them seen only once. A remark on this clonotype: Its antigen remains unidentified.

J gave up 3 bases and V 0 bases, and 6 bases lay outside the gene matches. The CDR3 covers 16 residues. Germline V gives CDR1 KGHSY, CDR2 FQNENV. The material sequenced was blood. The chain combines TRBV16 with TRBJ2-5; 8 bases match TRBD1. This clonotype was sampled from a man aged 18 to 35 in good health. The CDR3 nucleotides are TGTGCCAGCAGCCAATCGCATTACAGGGGGGAAGAGACCCAGTACTTC. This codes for CASSQSHYRGEETQYF.